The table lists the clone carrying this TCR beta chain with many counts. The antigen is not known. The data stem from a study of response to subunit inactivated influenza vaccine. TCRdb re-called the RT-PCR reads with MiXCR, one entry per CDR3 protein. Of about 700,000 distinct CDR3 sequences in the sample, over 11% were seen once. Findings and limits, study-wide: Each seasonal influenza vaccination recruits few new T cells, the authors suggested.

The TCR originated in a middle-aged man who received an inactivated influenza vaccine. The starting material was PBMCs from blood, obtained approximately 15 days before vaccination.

The CDR3 loop reads CASSLAGMYEQYF. In DNA, the CDR3 is TGTGCCAGCAGTTTGGCAGGGATGTACGAGCAGTACTTC. V gene TRBV12-3 or TRBV12-4 combines with J gene TRBJ2-7; TRBD1 might be the D (5 bases). V lost 3 bases and J 4 bases, leaving 10 bases between the germline ends. The CDR3 spans 13 residues.